The 30 T cell receptor beta chains in this list originate from one sample, sequenced in a study of blood T cell repertoires in COVID-19. Assay used: immunoSEQ multiplex PCR; TCRdb lists only in-frame clones, some missing. The repertoire consists of around 140,000 clones, with about 80% occurring once and the leading ten covering around 3.8%. Sequencing used peripheral blood. These receptors originate from a man aged 70-80 years who had recovered from COVID-19.

This clone was seen just once. The J gene is TRBJ2-2, the V gene TRBV29-1; D gene ambiguous. Trimming removed 2 bases at V and 7 bases at J, with 8 bases between. The CDR3 sequence is 12 residues long. The germline V gene encodes CDR1 SQVTM and CDR2 ANQGSEA. In DNA, the CDR3 is TGCAGCGTTGAACCCTATGGCGGGGAGCTGTTTTTT. This encodes CSVEPYGGELFF.

The chain employs TRBV4-1 and TRBJ2-2; D call uncertain. This CDR3 comprises 11 residues. Germline CDR1 reads MGHRA; CDR2 reads YSYEKL. The V and J ends lost 6 bases and 4 bases respectively, with 3 bases between them. The CDR3 reads CASSRTGELFF. The CDR3 DNA reads as TGCGCCAGCAGTCGCACCGGGGAGCTGTTTTTT.

This chain joins TRBV18 and TRBJ1-1; perhaps TRBD1 as D (5 bases). With 6 bases removed from V and 1 base from J, the gap between germline ends came to 15 bases. This CDR3 is 15 amino acids long. CDR1 is KGHSH, CDR2 LQKENI, per germline. The CDR3 reads CASSSRDLRNTEAFF. The CDR3 coding sequence is TGTGCCAGCTCCTCCCGGGACTTAAGGAACACTGAAGCTTTCTTT.

V is TRBV27 and J is TRBJ2-3, with 7 nucleotides matching TRBD1. In germline, CDR1 is MNHEY, CDR2 SMNVEV (reference sequence). The CDR3 has 14 amino acids. With 3 bases clipped from V and 2 bases from J, the junction kept 2 bases outside the gene matches. The DNA of the CDR3 is TGTGCCAGCAGTTTCGACAGGGCCACAGATACGCAGTATTTT. Translated, it gives CASSFDRATDTQYF.

V usage is TRBV7-2 and J usage is TRBJ1-2, with D perhaps TRBD1 (5 bases). The V and J ends lost 4 bases and 6 bases respectively, with 15 bases between them. CDR1 is SGHTA and CDR2 is FQGNSA in the germline V gene. This CDR3 comprises 14 residues. Here the CDR3 reads CASSSRNPRDGYTF. The CDR3, as DNA: TGTGCCAGCAGCTCTCGTAACCCCAGGGATGGCTACACCTTC.

The chain has TRBV19 and TRBJ2-3, with D unresolved. The germline CDR1 and CDR2 sequences are LNHDA and SQIVND (reference sequence). Trimming left V 2 bases short and J 3 bases short, with 12 bases between. The length of the CDR3 is 15 residues. In DNA form, the CDR3 reads TGTGCCAGTAGTATAAGTCTAGATAGGACAGATACGCAGTATTTT. It codes for CASSISLDRTDTQYF.

The chain couples TRBV5-6 to TRBJ1-1; the match to TRBD1 covers 9 bases. V trimming: 1 base; J trimming: 4 bases; junction bases outside the gene matches: 5. Germline loops: CDR1 SGHDT, CDR2 YYEEEE. CDR3 length: 15 residues. CDR3 protein: CASSLWDRVGTEAFF. CDR3 bases: TGTGCCAGCAGCTTGTGGGACAGGGTTGGCACTGAAGCTTTCTTT.

This rearrangement joins TRBV4-1 to TRBJ1-4; no firm D call. V lost 1 base to trimming and J lost 8 bases, with 17 bases between them. There are 16 residues in the CDR3. Germline V gene sequence: CDR1 MGHRA, CDR2 YSYEKL. The CDR3 DNA is TGCGCCAGCAGCCAAGGAAGGAGCCCTACCTACGAAAAACTGTTTTTT. This translates into CASSQGRSPTYEKLFF.

This clone was counted between two and nine times. This chain links TRBV5-4 with TRBJ2-2; weak D call: TRBD1 (6 bases). The CDR3 extends over 14 amino acids. CDR1 is SGHNT and CDR2 is YYREEE in the germline V gene (reference sequence). The V and J ends lost 4 bases and 6 bases respectively, with 13 bases between them. CDR3 loop: CASSHRRTAGELFF. As DNA, the CDR3 is TGTGCCAGCAGCCACCGTAGGACAGCCGGGGAGCTGTTTTTT.

The CDR3 spells CASSEALAGGQYF. For the CDR3, the DNA is TGTGCCAGCAGTGAAGCTTTAGCGGGAGGGCAGTACTTC. The chain employs TRBV6-1 and TRBJ2-7; 10 positions match TRBD2. The CDR3 totals 13 residues. The V and J ends lost 0 bases and 9 bases, in that order; junction bases with no gene match: 2. Germline lookup yields CDR1 MNHNS and CDR2 SASEGT.

About this clone: The sample has other DNA sequences that encode this CDR3 too. The rearrangement uses TRBV9 and TRBJ1-3; no definite D call. From germline, CDR1 is SGDLS and CDR2 YYNGEE. The CDR3 is made up of 15 amino acids. Trimming took off 4 bases at V and 0 bases at J, with 11 bases between the two ends. CDR3 region: CASSPSGNSGNTIYF. CDR3 in DNA: TGTGCCAGCAGCCCATCAGGCAACTCTGGAAACACCATATATTTT.

The chain is built from TRBV5-1 and TRBJ1-5, with unresolved D. This CDR3 contains 13 residues. In germline, CDR1 is SGHRS, CDR2 YFSETQ. Trimming pared 0 bases from V and 5 bases from J, leaving 6 bases between. The CDR3 bases are TGCGCCAGCAGCTTGGGGGCATATCAGCCCCAGCATTTT. It yields the protein CASSLGAYQPQHF.

CDR3 in amino acids: CASSLGTGTSVDNEQFF. The CDR3 bases are TGCGCCAGCAGCTTGGGGACCGGGACTAGCGTCGACAATGAGCAGTTCTTC. V gene TRBV5-1 combines with J gene TRBJ2-1; 10 nucleotides agree with TRBD2. The CDR3 totals 17 residues. The V segment lost 0 bases and the J segment 5 bases; nucleotides outside the gene matches: 8. Per germline, CDR1 SGHRS and CDR2 YFSETQ.

This rearrangement joins TRBV11-2 to TRBJ2-1; the match to TRBD1 covers 8 bases. The CDR3 consists of 15 residues. Looked up from germline, CDR1 is SGHAT and CDR2 is FQNNGV. V lost 3 bases to trimming and J lost 3 bases; unmatched junction nucleotides: 4. CDR3 in DNA: TGTGCCAGCAGCTTCGCCGGACAGGGCTACAATGAGCAGTTCTTC. This translates into CASSFAGQGYNEQFF.

The genes are TRBV18 and TRBJ1-4, with TRBD1 identical over 12 bases. Trimming cost V 3 bases and J 8 bases; bases outside gene matches: 4. Per germline, CDR1 KGHSH and CDR2 LQKENI. CDR3 length: 15 amino acids. CDR3 DNA: TGTGCCAGCTCACCCACCGGGACAGGGGGCGAAAAACTGTTTTTT. Translated: CASSPTGTGGEKLFF.

The J gene is TRBJ2-7, the V gene TRBV13; D is undetermined. CDR3 size: 14 residues. V gave up 5 bases and J gave up 1 base, with 12 bases separating them. Looked up from germline, CDR1 is PRHDT and CDR2 is FYEKMQ (reference sequence). The CDR3 region has the DNA TGTGCCAGCAGCATCTTAGTTGCGTCCTACGAGCAGTACTTC. Translated: CASSILVASYEQYF.

This clone was seen a handful of times. CDR3 region: CASSLEIAGGRIAGELFF. CDR3 DNA: TGCGCCAGCAGCTTGGAAATAGCGGGAGGGCGGATCGCCGGGGAGCTGTTTTTT. The chain recombines TRBV5-1 with TRBJ2-2, with 11 bases lining up with TRBD2. V lost 0 bases and J lost 6; bases outside the gene matches: 10. The V gene's germline CDR1 is SGHRS and CDR2 YFSETQ. The CDR3 runs 18 residues.

This chain joins TRBV27 and TRBJ2-1, with D maybe TRBD1 (5 bases). Between the trimmed V and J ends, which lost 4 bases and 4 bases, there was a span of 20 bases. Germline CDR1 is MNHEY and CDR2 is SMNVEV (reference sequence). The CDR3 is made up of 17 amino acids. The CDR3 region has the DNA TGTGCCAGCAGTTCGCCACGCAGGGCCCCCTTATACAATGAGCAGTTCTTC. This sequence encodes CASSSPRRAPLYNEQFF.

CDR3 residues: CASSHKTTGRTINEQFF. The CDR3 DNA reads as TGCGCCAGCAGCCACAAGACGACAGGCCGAACTATCAATGAGCAGTTCTTC. The chain joins TRBV4-1 to TRBJ2-1; maybe TRBD1 (6 bases). Germline values: CDR1 MGHRA, CDR2 YSYEKL. Trimming removed 3 bases at V and 6 bases at J, with 21 bases between. The CDR3 is 17 residues long.

In this sample, this clone turned up once. V gene TRBV7-6 combines with J gene TRBJ1-1, with 8 positions matching TRBD1. The CDR3 consists of 11 residues. Looked up from germline, CDR1 is SGHVS and CDR2 is FNYEAQ. The junction had 3 bases not matched to a gene; V was cut back by 8 bases and J by 7 bases. The CDR3 protein is CASSTGGEAFF. Here the CDR3 DNA reads TGTGCCAGCTCTACAGGGGGTGAAGCTTTCTTT.

The chain links TRBV5-1 to TRBJ2-3, with no clear D. This CDR3 has 12 amino acids. Trimming pared 4 bases from V and 2 bases from J, leaving 5 bases between. Germline V gene lookup returns CDR1 SGHRS and CDR2 YFSETQ. For the CDR3, the DNA is TGCGCCAGCAGCACATTCACAGATACGCAGTATTTT. Protein product: CASSTFTDTQYF.

The rearrangement links TRBV19 to TRBJ2-3; 7 nucleotides line up with TRBD2. Germline values: CDR1 LNHDA, CDR2 SQIVND (reference sequence). Unmatched junction bases numbered 7, after V lost 3 bases and J lost 4 bases. This CDR3 contains 15 residues. DNA of the CDR3: TGTGCCAGTAGTATTAGGCGGGAGTCCTCAGATACGCAGTATTTT. It is translated as CASSIRRESSDTQYF. Based on the CDR3 plus reference TRBV19 and TRBJ2-3, the full variable domain is DGGITQSPKYLFRKEGQNVTLSCEQNLNHDAMYWYRQDPGQGLRLIYYSQIVNDFQKGDIAEGYSVSREKKESFPLTVTSAQKNPTAFYLCASSIRRESSDTQYFGPGTRLTVL.

This clone appeared a single time. V usage is TRBV7-9 and J usage is TRBJ2-3; 11 bases fit TRBD2. This CDR3 contains 16 residues. V shed 5 bases and J 0 bases; nucleotides not matched to a gene: 4. Germline V gene sequence: CDR1 SEHNR, CDR2 FQNEAQ (reference sequence). The CDR3 reads CASSRWTSGSTDTQYF. The CDR3 nucleotides are TGTGCCAGCAGCCGTTGGACTAGCGGGAGCACAGATACGCAGTATTTT.

V is TRBV9 and J is TRBJ2-3, with 7 bases aligning to TRBD2. CDR1 SGDLS and CDR2 YYNGEE come from the germline V gene. The CDR3 has 16 amino acids. The V gene end was trimmed by 4 bases and the J gene end by 0 bases; junction bases not matched to a gene: 8. CDR3 protein: CASSPRAGSSTDTQYF. CDR3 DNA sequence: TGTGCCAGCAGCCCCAGAGCGGGATCTAGCACAGATACGCAGTATTTT.

The chain carries TRBV4-2 and TRBJ2-2; D is possibly TRBD1 (5 bases). V was cut by 0 bases and J by 4 bases, with 15 bases left in between. Germline V CDR1 and CDR2: LGHNA, YNFKEQ. The CDR3 contains 17 residues. CDR3 amino acids: CASSQDRPGLFTGELFF. The CDR3 DNA follows: TGTGCCAGCAGCCAAGATCGCCCAGGGTTGTTCACCGGGGAGCTGTTTTTT.

This clone was found a few times. V is TRBV6-1 and J is TRBJ2-3; D may be TRBD2 (6 bases). V lost 4 bases and J 4 bases, leaving 18 bases between the germline ends. CDR1 and CDR2 (germline): MNHNS, SASEGT. The CDR3 length is 16 residues. The CDR3 loop reads CASSAWGEGRPDTQYF. For the CDR3, the DNA is TGTGCCAGCAGTGCCTGGGGGGAAGGGAGACCAGATACGCAGTATTTT.

This clone appeared once. This chain links TRBV21-1 with TRBJ2-2; TRBD2 is the table's D call and was not checked against the DNA. TRBV21-1 is a recognized pseudogene. The CDR3 is 15 amino acids. As DNA, the CDR3 is TGTGCCAGCACCACGGGGGGGCGGATCACCGGGGAGCTGTTTTTT. Translating gives CASTTGGRITGELFF.

This chain uses TRBV27 with TRBJ1-2, with D unresolved. CDR3 length: 14 amino acids. Per the germline V gene, CDR1 is MNHEY and CDR2 is SMNVEV (reference sequence). Between the trimmed V and J ends, which lost 2 bases and 2 bases, there was a span of 9 bases. The CDR3 bases are TGTGCCAGCAGTTTAGAAGGCGGAAACTATGGCTACACCTTC. Its translation: CASSLEGGNYGYTF.

The chain carries TRBV19 and TRBJ1-1; TRBD1 agrees at 7 bases. V shed 4 bases, J shed 4 bases, and the junction held 3 bases outside the gene matches. This CDR3 has 13 residues. Germline CDR1 reads LNHDA; CDR2 reads SQIVND (reference sequence). The CDR3 sequence: CASSKTGSTEAFF. CDR3 sequence (DNA): TGTGCCAGTAGTAAGACAGGGTCCACTGAAGCTTTCTTT.

The rearrangement joins TRBV11-2 to TRBJ2-1, with a tentative D call TRBD2 (6 bases). There are 15 residues in the CDR3. CDR1 and CDR2 from the germline V gene are SGHAT and FQNNGV. The V end was cut by 3 bases, the J end by 2 bases, with 11 bases between. The DNA for the CDR3 is TGTGCCAGCAGCTTTGGAGGGCCTACCTACAATGAGCAGTTCTTC. Translated: CASSFGGPTYNEQFF.